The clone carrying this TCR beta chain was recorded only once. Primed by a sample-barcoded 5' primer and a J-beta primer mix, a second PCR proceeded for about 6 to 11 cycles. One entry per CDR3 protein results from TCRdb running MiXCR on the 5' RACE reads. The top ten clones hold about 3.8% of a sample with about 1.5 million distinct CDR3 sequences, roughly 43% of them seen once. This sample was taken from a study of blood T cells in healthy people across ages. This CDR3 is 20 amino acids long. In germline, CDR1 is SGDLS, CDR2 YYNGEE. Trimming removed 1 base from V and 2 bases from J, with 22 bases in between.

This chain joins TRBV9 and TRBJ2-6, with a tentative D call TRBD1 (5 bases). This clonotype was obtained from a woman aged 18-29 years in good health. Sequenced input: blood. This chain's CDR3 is CASSVSGLQGPGTGANVLTF. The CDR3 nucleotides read TGTGCCAGCAGCGTATCAGGGCTGCAGGGCCCAGGGACTGGGGCCAACGTCCTGACTTTC.